A selection of T cell receptor beta chains follows, all from one sample in a study of cytomegalovirus exposure and HLA in healthy donors. Measured with immunoSEQ multiplex PCR; TCRdb has only the in-frame clones, and not every one. The sample holds 92,000 or so clones; about two thirds are singletons and the top ten take 20% to 25%. The sequencing input was PBMCs. Receptors originate from a woman aged 45-65 years in good health and CMV-seropositive. Each CDR3 is given with its conserved first and last residue. D genes are given only for firm matches. Clone size is given for some rows only: seen once, a few or many times, or a class if the clone is expanded.

clone size: NA
V gene: TRBV30
CDR3 length: 15
J gene: TRBJ2-7
D gene: NA
CDR3 protein: CAWSGVGGVGYEQYF
CDR3 DNA: TGTGCCTGGAGTGGGGTGGGCGGGGTTGGTTACGAGCAATACTTC

clone size: few
V gene: TRBV19
CDR3 length: 17
J gene: TRBJ1-4
D gene: TRBD1
CDR3 protein: CASSIVLDRGQNEKLFF
CDR3 DNA: TGTGCCAGTAGTATAGTATTGGACAGGGGGCAAAATGAAAAACTGTTTTTT

clone size: few
V gene: TRBV7-2
CDR3 length: 15
J gene: TRBJ2-5
D gene: TRBD2
CDR3 protein: CAGRGGRGLYGTQYF
CDR3 DNA: TGTGCCGGCAGGGGCGGGAGGGGGCTCTACGGTACCCAGTACTTC

clone size: NA
V gene: TRBV27
CDR3 length: 15
J gene: TRBJ1-2
D gene: NA
CDR3 protein: CASSLSGVGDYGYTF
CDR3 DNA: TGTGCCAGCAGTTTATCAGGGGTCGGCGACTATGGCTACACCTTC

clone size: NA
V gene: TRBV6-5
CDR3 length: 14
J gene: TRBJ1-1
D gene: NA
CDR3 protein: CASSYSQGRTEAFF
CDR3 DNA: TGTGCCAGCAGTTACTCGCAGGGGCGGACTGAAGCTTTCTTT

clone size: NA
V gene: TRBV19
CDR3 length: 14
J gene: TRBJ2-7
D gene: TRBD1
CDR3 protein: CASSLQGAVYEQYF
CDR3 DNA: TGTGCCAGTAGTTTACAGGGGGCGGTCTACGAGCAGTACTTC

clone size: NA
V gene: TRBV28
CDR3 length: 13
J gene: TRBJ2-1
D gene: NA
CDR3 protein: CASSLDTYNEQFF
CDR3 DNA: TGTGCCAGCAGTTTAGACACCTACAATGAGCAGTTCTTC

clone size: NA
V gene: TRBV2
CDR3 length: 16
J gene: TRBJ2-7
D gene: TRBD2
CDR3 protein: CASSSLPASGGYEQYF
CDR3 DNA: TGTGCCAGCAGTTCCCTGCCCGCTAGCGGGGGCTACGAGCAGTACTTC

clone size: NA
V gene: TRBV4-1
CDR3 length: 15
J gene: TRBJ1-1
D gene: TRBD1
CDR3 protein: CASSQDPGTVHEAFF
CDR3 DNA: TGCGCCAGCAGCCAAGACCCCGGGACAGTGCATGAAGCTTTCTTT

clone size: few
V gene: TRBV28
CDR3 length: 15
J gene: TRBJ1-1
D gene: TRBD1
CDR3 protein: CASIGTGRINTEAFF
CDR3 DNA: TGTGCCAGCATCGGGACAGGAAGGATAAACACTGAAGCTTTCTTT

clone size: NA
V gene: TRBV15
CDR3 length: 14
J gene: TRBJ2-7
D gene: TRBD1
CDR3 protein: CATSAGGPLKEQYF
CDR3 DNA: TGTGCCACCAGCGCAGGGGGCCCATTGAAGGAGCAGTACTTC

clone size: NA
V gene: TRBV6-5
CDR3 length: 15
J gene: TRBJ2-7
D gene: TRBD2
CDR3 protein: CASSSALAGGGEQYF
CDR3 DNA: TGTGCCAGCAGTTCCGCCCTAGCGGGGGGGGGCGAGCAGTACTTC

clone size: NA
V gene: TRBV5-1
CDR3 length: 16
J gene: TRBJ1-5
D gene: TRBD1
CDR3 protein: CASSYGTGEDNQPQHF
CDR3 DNA: TGCGCCAGCAGCTATGGGACAGGGGAAGATAATCAGCCCCAGCATTTT

clone size: once
V gene: TRBV5-1
CDR3 length: 17
J gene: TRBJ2-3
D gene: TRBD2
CDR3 protein: CASSLSRSGGAGDTQYF
CDR3 DNA: TGCGCCAGCAGCTTGTCTAGGAGCGGGGGGGCCGGAGATACGCAGTATTTT